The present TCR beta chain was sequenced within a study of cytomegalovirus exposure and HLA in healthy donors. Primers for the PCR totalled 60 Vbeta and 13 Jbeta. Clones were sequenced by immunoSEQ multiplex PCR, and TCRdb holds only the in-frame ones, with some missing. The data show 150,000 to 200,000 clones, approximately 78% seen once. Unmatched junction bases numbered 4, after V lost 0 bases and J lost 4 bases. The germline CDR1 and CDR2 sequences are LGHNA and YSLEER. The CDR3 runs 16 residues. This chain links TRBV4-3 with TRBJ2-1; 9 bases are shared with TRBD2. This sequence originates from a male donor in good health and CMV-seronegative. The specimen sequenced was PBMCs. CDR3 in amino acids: CASSQDASGTYNEQFF. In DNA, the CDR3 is TGCGCCAGCAGCCAAGATGCTAGCGGGACTTACAATGAGCAGTTCTTC.